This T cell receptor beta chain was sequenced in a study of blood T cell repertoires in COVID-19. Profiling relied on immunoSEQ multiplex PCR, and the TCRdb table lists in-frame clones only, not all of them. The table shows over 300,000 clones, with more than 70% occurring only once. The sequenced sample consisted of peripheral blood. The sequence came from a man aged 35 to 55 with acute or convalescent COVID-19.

The CDR3 DNA reads TGTGCCACCTCCTTGTCGGGGGAGATTAGTTACGAGCAGTACTTC. It translates to CATSLSGEISYEQYF. J is TRBJ2-7 and V is TRBV28, with D possibly TRBD2 on 6 matching bases. CDR3 size: 15 residues. Germline-derived CDR1 and CDR2 are MDHEN and SYDVKM. V shed 10 bases and J shed 4 bases, with 23 bases lying between them.